The 8 T cell receptor beta chains below all came from one sample that was sequenced in a study of spatial heterogeneity in lung cancer (dated by TCRdb to the late 2010s). What the work shows at the level of the full study, not this receptor alone: The tumor nonsynonymous mutation count correlated with the number of expanded alpha and beta TCRs within the tumor.

The library came from 5' RACE. Data came from a NextSeq 500. Clones were called with MiXCR by TCRdb after fastp trimmed the public reads at Q25, and only in-frame beta chains were retained. Rows are unified per CDR3 protein, each entry keeping the most common DNA and genes. The sample includes nearly 25,000 distinct CDR3 sequences, with 8.8% observed a single time. Jointly, the top ten make up around 7% of the sample. Their antigens remain unidentified. Explained via the paper, the time point label denotes: sample taken at primary tumor resection. Here the sequenced sample was lung tumor tissue, taken at surgery. The receptor set was obtained from a male donor with early-stage non-small cell lung cancer.

Only a few counts were recorded for this clonotype. The J gene is TRBJ2-3, the V gene TRBV7-2, with D tentatively TRBD1 or TRBD2 (5 bases each). Trimming left V 3 bases short and J 2 bases short, with 9 bases between. The CDR3 runs to 14 residues. Germline lookup yields CDR1 SGHTA and CDR2 FQGNSA. CDR3 amino acids: CASSFDGATDTQYF. The CDR3 coding sequence is TGTGCCAGCAGCTTCGACGGGGCCACAGATACGCAGTATTTT.

This clonotype was observed at least ten times. This sequence joins TRBV20-1 and TRBJ1-6; TRBD1 aligns across 7 bases. Looked up from germline, CDR1 is DFQATT and CDR2 is SNEGSKA (reference sequence). V trimming: 5 bases; J trimming: 9 bases; junction bases outside the gene matches: 7. CDR3 length equals 13 residues. The CDR3 region has the DNA TGCAGTGCTCCCGATAGGGACAGTTCACCCCTCCACTTT. Encoded protein: CSAPDRDSSPLHF.

Many counts were recorded for this clonotype. The rearrangement links TRBV12-3 or TRBV12-4 to TRBJ1-6; D not resolved. The ends were cut back, 3 bases at V and 9 bases at J, with 9 bases in the middle. The CDR3 has 13 amino acids. DNA for the CDR3: TGTGCCAGCAGTTTGGACCATCGTTCACCCCTCCACTTT. It encodes CASSLDHRSPLHF.

In this sample, this clonotype turned up many times. V gene TRBV6-5 combines with J gene TRBJ1-4, with TRBD1 as a possible D gene (6 bases). From germline, CDR1 is MNHEY and CDR2 SVGAGI. CDR3 length: 13 amino acids. V gave up 0 bases and J gave up 8 bases, with 7 bases separating them. The CDR3 nucleotides are TGTGCCAGCAGTTACTCGACAGGAGAAAAACTGTTTTTT. This gives the protein CASSYSTGEKLFF.

The chain combines TRBV5-1 with TRBJ1-1; D ambiguous. The CDR3 is made up of 15 amino acids. Germline lookup yields CDR1 SGHRS and CDR2 YFSETQ. With 7 bases removed from V and 0 bases from J, the gap between germline ends came to 16 bases. The CDR3, as DNA: TGCGCCAGCGGATTTGGGGAGAAGATGAACACTGAAGCTTTCTTT. Its translation is CASGFGEKMNTEAFF.

This clonotype qualifies as medium-sized. The chain carries TRBV27 and TRBJ2-1; no firm D call. CDR1 and CDR2 from the germline V gene are MNHEY and SMNVEV (reference sequence). There are 14 residues in the CDR3. V was pared by 8 bases and J by 1 base, with 12 bases between. The chain's CDR3 is CASGKWGSYNEQFF. CDR3 sequence (DNA): TGTGCCAGCGGCAAATGGGGTTCCTACAATGAGCAGTTCTTC.

This clonotype was counted at least ten times. The J gene is TRBJ2-4, the V gene TRBV28; D is possibly TRBD1 or TRBD2 (6 bases each). The germline CDR1 and CDR2 sequences are MDHEN and SYDVKM. V dropped 3 bases and J dropped 2 bases, with 8 bases sitting between them. The CDR3 is 14 residues long. The CDR3 is CASSLGGTKNIQYF. The CDR3 DNA is TGTGCCAGCAGTTTGGGGGGCACCAAAAACATTCAGTACTTC.

This rearrangement joins TRBV23-1 to TRBJ2-1; TRBD1 matches at 10 bases. TRBV23-1 qualifies as an ORF whose function is uncertain. The CDR3 spans 14 residues. V shed 3 bases and J 9 bases; nucleotides not matched to a gene: 5. The CDR3, as DNA: TGCGCCAGCAGTCAGGGACAGGGGAATGGTGAGCAGTTCTTC. Translation gives CASSQGQGNGEQFF.